This T cell receptor beta chain was captured in a study of T cells after yellow fever vaccination (dated by TCRdb to about 2019). In the study overall: Libraries from fractions with low cell numbers were prepared with the SMART-Seq v4 Ultra Low Input RNA kit. Blood samples were taken at several timepoints before and after primary and secondary immunization, and bulk PBMC replicates and cell subsets were isolated. Bulk TCR alpha and beta repertoires were sequenced longitudinally to track T-cell clones before and after primary and booster YFV17D yellow fever vaccination. Two healthy male donors, one aged 18 to 29 and one aged 30 to 40 years, made up the cohort.

Synthesis of TCR cDNA relied on 5'RACE template switching, a step that introduced a universal primer site along with unique molecular identifiers. cDNA synthesis was primed from both the TCR alpha and TCR beta constant segments. Library amplification used two PCR steps, and the second PCR step added sample barcodes and sequencing adapters. Libraries were sequenced on Illumina HiSeq 2500 (2x100 bp) or NovaSeq (2x150 bp). The published analysis was carried out like this. MIGEC handled demultiplexing of reads and collapsing into UMI consensus sequences, while MiXCR performed V(D)J alignment. Using edgeR on replicate PBMC samples, clonotypes were called vaccine-responding if FDR was below 0.01 and the log2 fold change was above 5 up to day 15. Each bulk clonotype received a CD4 or CD8 identity based on whether the sequenced CD4 or CD8 repertoire contained that clonotype at higher abundance. The public reads were reprocessed in TCRdb via fastp at Q25 and MiXCR, keeping in-frame beta chains. Every CDR3 protein is listed once, alongside the most common genes and DNA of its rows. The V and J calls and clone size come from TCRdb's table, not from the authors' own analysis. This sample is represented by about 30,000 distinct CDR3 sequences; about 5% of them were singletons. Just over 40% of the sample goes to the ten largest clones.

Reading the germline V gene gives CDR1 MDHEN and CDR2 SYDVKM. V drops 5 bases and J drops 2 bases, leaving 11 bases in between. Measured from the cysteine to the phenylalanine, the CDR3 is 14 residues long. Solely the CDR3 DNA is kept, with 42 bases framed from the first base. What the work shows at the level of the full study, not this receptor alone: After the booster, most clones that had expanded after primary vaccination were detected again (approximately 97% of CD4 and around nine tenths of CD8), suggesting broad maintenance of memory. Computational filtering was required because FACS-sorted repertoires could contain abundant contaminating clonotypes from the bulk population. A small fraction of clonotypes appeared in both the CD4 and CD8 compartments, likely as a result of convergent recombination. Only two donors were included in the study, so the extent to which the findings can be generalized is limited. The secondary T-cell response was weaker than the primary response but faster, peaking on day 5 instead of day 15.

What the treatment or condition label conveys for this sample: live attenuated yellow fever vaccine strain. A standard Ficoll-Paque protocol was used to isolate PBMCs from peripheral blood. Dynabeads CD4 and CD8 positive selection kits were used to isolate CD4 and CD8 T-cell fractions. TriZol was used to extract RNA from bulk PBMCs, CD4 and CD8 fractions, and dextramer-positive and dextramer-negative fractions. This clonotype was counted at least ten times. Its cognate antigen has yet to be identified. No much larger clone exists at a distance of one base, and base qualities are not known. This material consisted of CD8+ T cells sorted from PBMCs, taken 10 days after the yellow fever booster vaccination. The chain employs TRBV28 and TRBJ2-3; the D gene is not confidently resolved. This receptor was taken from a man under 40 who received the YFV17D yellow fever vaccine. The CDR3 region has the sequence CASSGGGNTDTQYF. The DNA sequence is TGTGCCAGCAGTGGCGGCGGAAACACAGATACGCAGTATTTT.